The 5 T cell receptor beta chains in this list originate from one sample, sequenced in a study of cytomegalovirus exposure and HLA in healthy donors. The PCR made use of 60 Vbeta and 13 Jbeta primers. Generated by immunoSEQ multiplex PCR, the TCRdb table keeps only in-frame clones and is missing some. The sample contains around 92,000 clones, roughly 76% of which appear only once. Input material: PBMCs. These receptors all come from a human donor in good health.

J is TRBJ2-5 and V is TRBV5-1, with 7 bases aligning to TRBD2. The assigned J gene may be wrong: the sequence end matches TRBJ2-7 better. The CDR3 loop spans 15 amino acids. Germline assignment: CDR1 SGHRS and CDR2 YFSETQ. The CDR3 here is CASRFLGRAHYEQYF. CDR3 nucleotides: TGCGCCAGCAGGTTCCTAGGGAGGGCCCATTACGAGCAGTACTTC.

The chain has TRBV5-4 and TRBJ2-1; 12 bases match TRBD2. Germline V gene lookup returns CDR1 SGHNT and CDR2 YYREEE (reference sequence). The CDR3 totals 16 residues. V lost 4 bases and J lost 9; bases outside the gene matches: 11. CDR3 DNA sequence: TGTGCCAGCAGCCCTACACTAGCGGGGGGCGGGAGTGAGCAGTTCTTC. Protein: CASSPTLAGGGSEQFF.

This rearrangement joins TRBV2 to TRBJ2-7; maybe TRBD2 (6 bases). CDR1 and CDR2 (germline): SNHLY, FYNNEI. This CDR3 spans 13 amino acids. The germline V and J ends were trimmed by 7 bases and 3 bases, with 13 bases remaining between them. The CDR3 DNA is TGTGCCAGCAAGGTACGGGGGATCTACGAGCAGTACTTC. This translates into CASKVRGIYEQYF. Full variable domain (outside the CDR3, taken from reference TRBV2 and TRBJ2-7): EPEVTQTPSHQVTQMGQEVILRCVPISNHLYFYWYRQILGQKVEFLVSFYNNEISEKSEIFDDQFSVERPDGSNFTLKIRSTKLEDSAMYFCASKVRGIYEQYFGPGTRLTVT.

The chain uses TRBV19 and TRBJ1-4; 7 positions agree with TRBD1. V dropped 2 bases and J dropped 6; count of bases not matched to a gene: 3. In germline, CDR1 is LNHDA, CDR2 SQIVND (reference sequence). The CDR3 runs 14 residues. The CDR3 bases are TGTGCCAGTAGTATACAGGGGGGAGATGAAAAACTGTTTTTT. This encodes CASSIQGGDEKLFF.

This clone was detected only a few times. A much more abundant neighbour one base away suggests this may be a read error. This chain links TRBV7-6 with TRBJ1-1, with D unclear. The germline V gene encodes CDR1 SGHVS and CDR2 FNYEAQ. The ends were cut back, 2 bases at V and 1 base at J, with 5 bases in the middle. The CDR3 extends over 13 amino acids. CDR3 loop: CASSLWANTEAFF. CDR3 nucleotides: TGTGCCAGCAGCTTATGGGCGAACACTGAAGCTTTCTTT.